The source of this T cell receptor beta chain is a study of shared clonotypes between healthy human individuals. Findings and caveats of the study: The four-donor shared clonotypes exceeded non-shared clonotypes in generation probability, with non-shared ones scoring lower. Naive CD4 clonotypes overlapped across a few donors at approximately 5.5%. Since donors were few, the genetic and exposure-history diversity represented was limited.

Produced via immunoSEQ multiplex PCR; TCRdb's table is partial and in-frame only. In the table there are millions of clones, approximately 94% of which are singletons. Notes on this clone: Its cognate antigen is unknown.

V lost 0 bases and J 6 bases, leaving 12 bases between the germline ends. The V gene's germline CDR1 is SEHNR and CDR2 FQNEAQ (reference sequence). The CDR3 runs to 14 residues. The V call is TRBV7-9, the J call TRBJ2-7; D may be TRBD1 (5 bases). The sequence came from a man aged 18-30 years in good health. The material sequenced was naive CD4+ T cells sorted from blood. Stated subset: CD45RA+ positively selected. The CDR3 coding sequence is TGTGCCAGCAGCTTAGCAGGGGATCCTAGCGAGCAGTACTTC. It is translated as CASSLAGDPSEQYF.